This entry is about one T cell receptor beta chain. Its antigen is undetermined. The entry originates in a study of cytomegalovirus exposure and HLA in healthy donors. Vbeta (60) and Jbeta (13) primers were used in the PCR. Sequencing used immunoSEQ multiplex PCR; TCRdb keeps in-frame clones, though not all of them. The table includes 150,000 or so clones, about two thirds detected once. Study outcomes and limitations: Confirmation in vitro established that a few CMV-associated chains were specific for CMV antigens.

Germline values: CDR1 MRHNA, CDR2 SNTAGT. V dropped 4 bases and J dropped 1 base, with 19 bases sitting between them. This CDR3 has 17 residues. The sequenced sample consisted of PBMCs. V gene TRBV6-4 combines with J gene TRBJ1-1; maybe TRBD1 (5 bases). The TCR comes from a human donor in good health. CDR3 loop: CASSAGTGLSANTEAFF. The DNA of the CDR3 is TGTGCCAGCAGTGCGGGCACAGGTTTATCAGCGAACACTGAAGCTTTCTTT.